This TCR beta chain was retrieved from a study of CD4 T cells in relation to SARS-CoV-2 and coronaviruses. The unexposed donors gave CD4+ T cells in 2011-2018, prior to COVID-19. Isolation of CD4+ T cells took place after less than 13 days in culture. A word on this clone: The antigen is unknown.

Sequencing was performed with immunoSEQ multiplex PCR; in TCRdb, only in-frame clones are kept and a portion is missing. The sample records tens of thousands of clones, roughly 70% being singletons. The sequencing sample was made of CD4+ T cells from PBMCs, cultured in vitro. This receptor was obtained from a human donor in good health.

The CDR3, as DNA: TGTGCCAGTAACCCAGAACAGGGGAGTGGCATTCAGTACTTC. Amino acid sequence: CASNPEQGSGIQYF. This chain connects TRBV19 to TRBJ2-4, with 7 bases identical to TRBD1. Germline loops: CDR1 LNHDA, CDR2 SQIVND (reference sequence). J was trimmed by 9 bases and V by 7 bases; bases with no gene match: 12. The CDR3 is made up of 14 amino acids. Drawing the rest from reference TRBV19 and TRBJ2-4, the complete variable domain is DGGITQSPKYLFRKEGQNVTLSCEQNLNHDAMYWYRQDPGQGLRLIYYSQIVNDFQKGDIAEGYSVSREKKESFPLTVTSAQKNPTAFYLCASNPEQGSGIQYFGAGTRLSVL.